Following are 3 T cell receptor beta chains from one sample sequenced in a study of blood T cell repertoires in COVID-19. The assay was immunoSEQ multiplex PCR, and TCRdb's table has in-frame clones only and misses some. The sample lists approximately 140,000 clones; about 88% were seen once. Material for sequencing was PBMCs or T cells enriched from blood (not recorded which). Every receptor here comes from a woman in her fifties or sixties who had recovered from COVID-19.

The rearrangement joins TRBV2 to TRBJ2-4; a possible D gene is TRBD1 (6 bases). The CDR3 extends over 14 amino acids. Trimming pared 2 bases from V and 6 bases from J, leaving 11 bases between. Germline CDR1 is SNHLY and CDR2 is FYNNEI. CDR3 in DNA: TGTGCCAGCAGTGAATCCAGGGGTGGAAACATTCAGTACTTC. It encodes CASSESRGGNIQYF.

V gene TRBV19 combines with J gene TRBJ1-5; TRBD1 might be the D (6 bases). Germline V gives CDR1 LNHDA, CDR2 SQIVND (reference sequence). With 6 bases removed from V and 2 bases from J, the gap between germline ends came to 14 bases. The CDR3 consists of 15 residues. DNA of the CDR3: TGTGCCAGTAGCCCCAGGGGATTCGGCAATCAGCCCCAGCATTTT. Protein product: CASSPRGFGNQPQHF. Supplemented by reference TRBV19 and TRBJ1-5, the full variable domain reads DGGITQSPKYLFRKEGQNVTLSCEQNLNHDAMYWYRQDPGQGLRLIYYSQIVNDFQKGDIAEGYSVSREKKESFPLTVTSAQKNPTAFYLCASSPRGFGNQPQHFGDGTRLSIL.

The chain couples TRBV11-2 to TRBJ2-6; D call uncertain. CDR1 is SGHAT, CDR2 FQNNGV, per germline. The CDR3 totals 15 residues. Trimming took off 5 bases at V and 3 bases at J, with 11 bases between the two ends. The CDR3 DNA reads TGTGCCAGCAGCCTCGAGAGGCTTGGGGCCAACGTCCTGACTTTC. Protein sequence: CASSLERLGANVLTF.